There are a few counts of the clone carrying this T cell receptor beta chain. Its antigen is unknown. The sample belongs to a study of spatial heterogeneity in lung cancer. Study-level background: Follow-up PBMC specimens underwent sequencing when available; their median timing was roughly two years after resection. More beta-chain than alpha-chain sequences were consistently detected. Study results and limitations: Expanded tumor TCRs that were ubiquitous appeared in blood more at resection than follow-up.

Every TCR cDNA molecule bore a unique molecular identifier. TCRdb fed the 5' RACE reads into MiXCR, producing one record per CDR3 protein. The table has around 30,000 distinct CDR3 sequences, 5% to 6.5% seen once. Unmatched junction bases numbered 2, after V lost 1 base and J lost 0 bases. In germline, CDR1 is SGHTA, CDR2 FQGNSA. This CDR3 comprises 16 residues. Described time point: blood at routine non-recurrence follow-up after resection. Sequencing of whole RNA from tumor, nontumor lung or frozen PBMC involved no sorting. The clonotype originates from a male donor with early-stage non-small cell lung cancer. This chain uses TRBV7-2 with TRBJ2-1; 8 nucleotides agree with TRBD2. This specimen was PBMCs, taken at follow-up. The DNA of the CDR3 is TGTGCCAGCAGCTTAGGTGCGGGAGGCTCCTACAATGAGCAGTTCTTC. Protein sequence: CASSLGAGGSYNEQFF.